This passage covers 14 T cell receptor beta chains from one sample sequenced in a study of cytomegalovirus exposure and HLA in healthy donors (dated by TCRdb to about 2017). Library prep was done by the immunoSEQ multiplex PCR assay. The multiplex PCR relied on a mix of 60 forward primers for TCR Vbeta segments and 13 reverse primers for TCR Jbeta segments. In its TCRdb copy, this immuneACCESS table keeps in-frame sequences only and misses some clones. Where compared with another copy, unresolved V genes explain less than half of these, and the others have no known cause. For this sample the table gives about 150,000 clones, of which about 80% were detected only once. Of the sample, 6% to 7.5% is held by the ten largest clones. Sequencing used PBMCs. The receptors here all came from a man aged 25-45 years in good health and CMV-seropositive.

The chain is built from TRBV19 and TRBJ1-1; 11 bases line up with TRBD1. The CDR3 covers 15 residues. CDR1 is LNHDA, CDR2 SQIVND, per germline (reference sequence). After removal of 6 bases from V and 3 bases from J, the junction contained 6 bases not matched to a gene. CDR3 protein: CASRDGQGAYTEAFF. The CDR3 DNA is TGTGCCAGTAGGGACGGACAGGGGGCATACACTGAAGCTTTCTTT.

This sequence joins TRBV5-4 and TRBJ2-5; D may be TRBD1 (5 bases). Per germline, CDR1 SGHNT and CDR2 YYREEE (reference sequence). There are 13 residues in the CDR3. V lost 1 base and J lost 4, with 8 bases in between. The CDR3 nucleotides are TGTGCCAGCAGCTTGAACAGGAGAGAGACCCAGTACTTC. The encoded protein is CASSLNRRETQYF.

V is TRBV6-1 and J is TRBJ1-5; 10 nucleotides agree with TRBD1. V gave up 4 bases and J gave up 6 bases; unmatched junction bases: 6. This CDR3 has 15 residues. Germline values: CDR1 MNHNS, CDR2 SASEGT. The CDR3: CASSARQGALQPQHF. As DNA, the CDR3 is TGTGCCAGCAGTGCCCGACAGGGGGCTCTTCAGCCCCAGCATTTT.

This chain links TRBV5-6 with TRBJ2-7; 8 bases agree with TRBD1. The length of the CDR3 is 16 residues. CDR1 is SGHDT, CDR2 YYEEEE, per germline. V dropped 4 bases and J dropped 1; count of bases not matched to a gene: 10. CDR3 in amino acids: CASSVPGGEWSYEQYF. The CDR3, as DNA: TGTGCCAGCAGCGTACCAGGGGGCGAGTGGTCCTACGAGCAGTACTTC.

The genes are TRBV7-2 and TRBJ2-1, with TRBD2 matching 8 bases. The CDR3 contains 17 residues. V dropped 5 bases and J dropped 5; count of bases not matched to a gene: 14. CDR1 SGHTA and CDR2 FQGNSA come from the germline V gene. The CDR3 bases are TGTGCCAGCAGCCTCCGACTTAGGACTAGCAGCGACAATGAGCAGTTCTTC. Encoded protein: CASSLRLRTSSDNEQFF.

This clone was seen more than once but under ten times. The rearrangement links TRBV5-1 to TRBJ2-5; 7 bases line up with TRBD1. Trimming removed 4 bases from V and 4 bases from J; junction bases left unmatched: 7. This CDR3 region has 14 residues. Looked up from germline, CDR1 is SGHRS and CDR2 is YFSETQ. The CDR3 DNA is TGCGCCAGCAGCCCGACAGGGAAGGGAGAGACCCAGTACTTC. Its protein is CASSPTGKGETQYF.

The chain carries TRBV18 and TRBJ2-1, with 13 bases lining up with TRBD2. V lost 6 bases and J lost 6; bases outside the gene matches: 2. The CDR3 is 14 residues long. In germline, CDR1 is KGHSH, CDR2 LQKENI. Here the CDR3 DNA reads TGTGCCAGCTCGAGGACTAGCGGGAGCAATGAGCAGTTCTTC. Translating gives CASSRTSGSNEQFF. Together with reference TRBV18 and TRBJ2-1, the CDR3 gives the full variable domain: NAGVMQNPRHLVRRRGQEARLRCSPMKGHSHVYWYRQLPEEGLKFMVYLQKENIIDESGMPKERFSAEFPKEGPSILRIQQVVRGDSAAYFCASSRTSGSNEQFFGPGTRLTVL.

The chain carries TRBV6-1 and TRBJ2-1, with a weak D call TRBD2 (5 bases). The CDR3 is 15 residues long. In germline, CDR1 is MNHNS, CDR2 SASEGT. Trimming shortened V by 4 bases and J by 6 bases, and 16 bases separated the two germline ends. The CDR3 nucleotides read TGTGCCAGCAGTGTCCAGGCGGGCACGGCCAATGAGCAGTTCTTC. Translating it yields CASSVQAGTANEQFF.

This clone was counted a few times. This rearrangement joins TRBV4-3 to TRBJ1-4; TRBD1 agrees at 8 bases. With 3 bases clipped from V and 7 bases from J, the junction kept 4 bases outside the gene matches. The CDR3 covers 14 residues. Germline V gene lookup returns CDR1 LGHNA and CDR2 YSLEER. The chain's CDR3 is CASSHLTGGEKLFF. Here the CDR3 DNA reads TGCGCCAGCAGCCATCTCACAGGGGGTGAAAAACTGTTTTTT.

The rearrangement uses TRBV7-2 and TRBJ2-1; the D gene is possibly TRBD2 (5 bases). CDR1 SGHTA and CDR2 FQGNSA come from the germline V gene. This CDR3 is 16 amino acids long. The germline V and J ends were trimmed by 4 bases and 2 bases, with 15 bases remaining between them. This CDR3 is CASSSLPSGTYNEQFF. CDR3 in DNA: TGTGCCAGCAGCTCACTCCCGTCCGGGACCTACAATGAGCAGTTCTTC.

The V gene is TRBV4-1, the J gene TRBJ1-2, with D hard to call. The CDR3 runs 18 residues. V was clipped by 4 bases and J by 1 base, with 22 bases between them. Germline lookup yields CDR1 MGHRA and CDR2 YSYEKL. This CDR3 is CASSRLRGRRPDNYGYTF. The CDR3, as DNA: TGCGCCAGCAGCCGCCTAAGAGGTCGGAGGCCAGATAACTATGGCTACACCTTC.

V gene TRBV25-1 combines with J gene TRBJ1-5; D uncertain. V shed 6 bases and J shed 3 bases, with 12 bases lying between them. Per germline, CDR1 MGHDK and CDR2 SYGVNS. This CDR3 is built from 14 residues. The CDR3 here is CASRETGSNQPQHF. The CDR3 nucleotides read TGTGCCAGCAGGGAAACGGGGTCCAATCAGCCCCAGCATTTT.

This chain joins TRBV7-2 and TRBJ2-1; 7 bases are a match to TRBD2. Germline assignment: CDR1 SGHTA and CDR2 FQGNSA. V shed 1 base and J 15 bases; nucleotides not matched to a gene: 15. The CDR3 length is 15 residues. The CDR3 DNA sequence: TGTGCCAGCAGCTTAGGGTCGGGCGGGGGTAGGTCTTTGTTCTTC. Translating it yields CASSLGSGGGRSLFF.

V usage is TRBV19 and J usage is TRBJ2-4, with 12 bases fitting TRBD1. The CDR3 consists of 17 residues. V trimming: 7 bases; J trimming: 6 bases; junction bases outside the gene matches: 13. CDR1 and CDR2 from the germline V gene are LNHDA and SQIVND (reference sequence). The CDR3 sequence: CASTTGGTGGAGNIQYF. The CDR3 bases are TGTGCCAGTACCACCGGAGGGACAGGGGGCGCAGGAAACATTCAGTACTTC.